One sample yielded the 32 T cell receptor beta chains listed below, sequenced in a study of blood T cell repertoires in COVID-19. The data were produced by immunoSEQ multiplex PCR, yet TCRdb's version contains in-frame clones alone and is incomplete. The top ten hold roughly 1.6% of the sample, which has 450,000 or so clones, approximately 89% seen once. The sequenced material came from peripheral blood. These receptors came from a middle-aged woman with COVID-19, enrolled during active disease.

The rearrangement links TRBV7-3 to TRBJ1-1; D is uncertain. Germline V gives CDR1 SGHTA, CDR2 FQGTGA. The CDR3 loop spans 13 amino acids. The germline V and J ends were trimmed by 5 bases and 3 bases, with 10 bases remaining between them. This CDR3 is CASSRDPYTEAFF. The CDR3 nucleotides are TGTGCCAGCAGCCGAGATCCCTACACTGAAGCTTTCTTT.

This clone was seen only once. The rearrangement joins TRBV28 to TRBJ1-5; perhaps TRBD1 as D (5 bases). CDR1 is MDHEN and CDR2 is SYDVKM in the germline V gene. Trimming left V 6 bases short and J 2 bases short, with 11 bases between. This CDR3 spans 14 amino acids. The CDR3 sequence is CASRGLVGNQPQHF. CDR3 in DNA: TGTGCCAGCAGGGGGCTGGTCGGCAATCAGCCCCAGCATTTT.

This rearrangement joins TRBV27 to TRBJ1-2, with 9 positions matching TRBD1. Losses at the gene ends were 6 bases for V and 6 bases for J; bases not matched to a gene: 11. CDR1 MNHEY and CDR2 SMNVEV come from the germline V gene (reference sequence). The CDR3 sequence is 15 residues long. The DNA for the CDR3 is TGTGCCAGCAGACCCGGGACAGGGTTTCGGGATGGCTACACCTTC. Translated, it gives CASRPGTGFRDGYTF.

The J gene is TRBJ2-3, the V gene TRBV2, with D possibly matching TRBD2 (6 bases). V gave up 11 bases and J gave up 0 bases, with 6 bases separating them. This CDR3 has 11 amino acids. Germline V CDR1 and CDR2: SNHLY, FYNNEI. The CDR3 spells CAGGSTDTQYF. As DNA, the CDR3 is TGTGCCGGGGGGAGCACAGATACGCAGTATTTT.

This clone has more than one count but fewer than ten. The V and J genes are TRBV30 and TRBJ1-6; TRBD1 matches at 7 bases. The CDR3 runs to 13 residues. The trim removed 3 bases at V and 8 bases at J, leaving 4 bases unmatched. Germline CDR1 and CDR2: GTSNPN and SVGIG (reference sequence). The DNA for the CDR3 is TGTGCCTGGAGAGGACAGGAATATTCACCCCTCCACTTT. Its protein is CAWRGQEYSPLHF.

The chain employs TRBV6-1 and TRBJ1-1; TRBD1 aligns across 7 bases. Germline CDR1 is MNHNS and CDR2 is SASEGT. The CDR3 runs to 15 residues. V gave up 2 bases and J gave up 5 bases; unmatched junction bases: 8. In DNA, the CDR3 is TGTGCCAGCAGTGAAACGACAGGGACGCAGACTGAAGCTTTCTTT. Translation: CASSETTGTQTEAFF.

The V and J genes are TRBV28 and TRBJ1-1; TRBD1 aligns across 9 bases. V shed 5 bases, J shed 1 base, and the junction held 5 bases outside the gene matches. CDR3 length: 15 amino acids. Germline CDR1 reads MDHEN; CDR2 reads SYDVKM. The CDR3, as DNA: TGTGCCAGCAGTCGAACAGGGGGCGCGAACACTGAAGCTTTCTTT. As protein: CASSRTGGANTEAFF. The full variable domain, its missing parts supplied by reference TRBV28 and TRBJ1-1, is DVKVTQSSRYLVKRTGEKVFLECVQDMDHENMFWYRQDPGLGLRLIYFSYDVKMKEKGDIPEGYSVSREKKERFSLILESASTNQTSMYLCASSRTGGANTEAFFGQGTRLTVV.

This clone came up a few times. This chain joins TRBV13 and TRBJ2-7, with 8 bases fitting TRBD1. After removal of 5 bases from V and 0 bases from J, the junction contained 6 bases not matched to a gene. Germline values: CDR1 PRHDT, CDR2 FYEKMQ (reference sequence). The CDR3 spans 15 residues. The CDR3 loop is CASSTPTGDSYEQYF. CDR3 DNA: TGTGCCAGCAGCACTCCGACAGGGGACTCCTACGAGCAGTACTTC.

The chain recombines TRBV2 with TRBJ1-3, with a possible D match to TRBD1 (6 bases). The CDR3 runs to 14 residues. Per the germline V gene, CDR1 is SNHLY and CDR2 is FYNNEI. The germline V and J ends were trimmed by 8 bases and 3 bases, with 14 bases remaining between them. CDR3 in DNA: TGTGCCAGCCTAGTCGGGACACATGGAAACACCATATATTTT. Protein product: CASLVGTHGNTIYF.

The genes are TRBV29-1 and TRBJ1-2; D uncertain. The CDR3 has 11 amino acids. CDR1 is SQVTM, CDR2 ANQGSEA, per germline. The V end was cut by 3 bases, the J end by 6 bases, with 8 bases between. CDR3 residues: CSVDLTHGYTF. In nucleotides, the CDR3 is TGCAGCGTTGACCTAACCCATGGCTACACCTTC.

To note about this clone: Other DNA sequences in this sample translate to the same CDR3. The chain is built from TRBV3-1 (or the pseudogene TRBV3-2) and TRBJ2-2; a possible D gene is TRBD1 (5 bases). Per the germline V gene, CDR1 is LGHDT and CDR2 is YNNKEL (reference sequence). The CDR3 is 14 residues long. V lost 4 bases and J 2 bases, leaving 8 bases between the germline ends. CDR3 in amino acids: CASSPQVNTGELFF. CDR3 nucleotides: TGTGCCAGCAGCCCACAGGTCAACACCGGGGAGCTGTTTTTT.

V gene TRBV19 combines with J gene TRBJ2-5, with 10 bases aligning to TRBD2. This CDR3 has 14 amino acids. V dropped 3 bases and J dropped 5; count of bases not matched to a gene: 3. Germline assignment: CDR1 LNHDA and CDR2 SQIVND (reference sequence). As DNA, the CDR3 is TGTGCCAGTAGTATGACTAGCGGGTACGAGACCCAGTACTTC. Protein: CASSMTSGYETQYF.

The rearrangement uses TRBV28 and TRBJ2-5, with D unclear. V lost 6 bases, J lost 6 bases, and 20 bases lay in between. The germline gives CDR1 MDHEN, CDR2 SYDVKM. The CDR3 runs to 15 residues. This CDR3 is CASSTFMVIEKTQYF. The DNA of the CDR3 is TGTGCCAGCAGCACCTTCATGGTTATAGAAAAGACCCAGTACTTC.

This chain uses TRBV3-1 (or the pseudogene TRBV3-2) with TRBJ1-2; D might be TRBD1 (6 bases). The CDR3 runs to 15 residues. V lost 6 bases, J lost 4 bases, and 18 bases lay in between. Germline values: CDR1 LGHDT, CDR2 YNNKEL (reference sequence). CDR3 in amino acids: CASSPTGQDGYGYTF. For the CDR3, the DNA is TGTGCCAGCAGTCCTACGGGACAAGACGGCTATGGCTACACCTTC.

This sequence joins TRBV5-1 and TRBJ1-1, with D possibly TRBD1 on 6 matching bases. The CDR3 runs to 15 residues. Between the trimmed V and J ends, which lost 3 bases and 1 base, there was a span of 13 bases. In germline, CDR1 is SGHRS, CDR2 YFSETQ. CDR3 DNA sequence: TGCGCCAGCAGCTATTTACAGGGCCCGAACACTGAAGCTTTCTTT. Amino acids: CASSYLQGPNTEAFF.

The rearrangement links TRBV7-8 to TRBJ1-2, with D tentatively TRBD1 (6 bases). Trimming left V 4 bases short and J 13 bases short, with 16 bases between. Germline lookup yields CDR1 SGHVS and CDR2 FQNEAQ. This CDR3 contains 12 residues. The CDR3 sequence is CASSYTTGISTF. For the CDR3, the DNA is TGTGCCAGCAGCTATACTACAGGGATAAGCACCTTC. Full variable domain (missing parts from reference TRBV7-8 and TRBJ1-2): GAGVSQSPRYKVAKRGQDVALRCDPISGHVSLFWYQQALGQGPEFLTYFQNEAQLDKSGLPSDRFFAERPEGSVSTLKIQRTQQEDSAVYLCASSYTTGISTFGSGTRLTVV.

The V and J genes are TRBV19 and TRBJ2-3; 9 bases are shared with TRBD2. The V segment lost 7 bases and the J segment 1 base; nucleotides outside the gene matches: 0. Germline CDR1 is LNHDA and CDR2 is SQIVND (reference sequence). This CDR3 has 13 amino acids. CDR3 protein: CASKRGGTDTQYF. In DNA form, the CDR3 reads TGTGCCAGTAAGCGGGGGGGCACAGATACGCAGTATTTT.

CDR3 sequence (DNA): TGTGCCAGCAGGGGCAGGGGGCAGGGCTACACCTTC. Translation gives CASRGRGQGYTF. The chain links TRBV6-5 to TRBJ1-2; 8 nucleotides line up with TRBD1. V was clipped by 6 bases and J by 8 bases; unmatched bases: 5. From germline, CDR1 is MNHEY and CDR2 SVGAGI. The CDR3 totals 12 residues.

This clone showed up just once. The genes are TRBV4-1 and TRBJ1-3; 7 bases match TRBD1. This CDR3 is built from 15 residues. V was clipped by 4 bases and J by 3 bases; unmatched bases: 6. Germline V gives CDR1 MGHRA, CDR2 YSYEKL. Here the CDR3 DNA reads TGCGCCAGCAGCCTCACAGGGGTTAGTGGAAACACCATATATTTT. Translating it yields CASSLTGVSGNTIYF.

The J gene is TRBJ1-5, the V gene TRBV19; 7 positions match TRBD1. This CDR3 spans 17 amino acids. The V and J ends lost 5 bases and 4 bases, in that order; junction bases with no gene match: 14. Germline CDR1 and CDR2: LNHDA and SQIVND (reference sequence). The CDR3 region has the DNA TGTGCCAGTAGTTCCCCCCGGGACAGAACTGAGAATCAGCCCCAGCATTTT. Translating gives CASSSPRDRTENQPQHF.

This clone was seen only a few times. The V and J genes are TRBV7-9 and TRBJ2-5; 9 nucleotides match TRBD2. The germline V gene encodes CDR1 SEHNR and CDR2 FQNEAQ (reference sequence). The CDR3 runs to 17 residues. The J segment lost 4 bases and the V segment lost 1 base, leaving 10 bases of the junction unmatched. The CDR3 protein is CASSLGRGATSGETQYF. CDR3 DNA: TGTGCCAGCAGCTTAGGTAGGGGGGCGACTAGCGGAGAGACCCAGTACTTC.

The chain uses TRBV11-2 and TRBJ1-2; D gene ambiguous. CDR3 length equals 14 residues. CDR1 and CDR2 (germline): SGHAT, FQNNGV. V lost 5 bases, J lost 8 bases, and 18 bases lay in between. CDR3 sequence (DNA): TGTGCCAGCAGCCCGGGGAGCCGGCCTGGGGGCTACACCTTC. Translating it yields CASSPGSRPGGYTF.

The V call is TRBV27, the J call TRBJ2-7; the D gene is possibly TRBD1 (6 bases). Germline V gives CDR1 MNHEY, CDR2 SMNVEV (reference sequence). The CDR3 extends over 13 amino acids. V lost 6 bases, J lost 5 bases, and 14 bases lay in between. In nucleotides, the CDR3 is TGTGCCAGCAGGATGACAGGTCCGAACGAGCAGTACTTC. Its protein is CASRMTGPNEQYF.

The V gene is TRBV4-1, the J gene TRBJ2-1, with D perhaps matching TRBD1 (5 bases). V was trimmed by 2 bases and J by 2 bases, leaving 16 bases between them. CDR1 and CDR2 (germline): MGHRA, YSYEKL. This CDR3 contains 17 residues. This chain's CDR3 is CASSQPGVGAPYNEQFF. CDR3 sequence (DNA): TGCGCCAGCAGCCAACCCGGAGTAGGGGCCCCCTACAATGAGCAGTTCTTC.

This rearrangement joins TRBV5-6 to TRBJ1-1, with D unclear. The CDR3 runs 17 residues. Germline values: CDR1 SGHDT, CDR2 YYEEEE. V was clipped by 1 base and J by 0 bases, with 16 bases between them. The CDR3 region is CASSLPKLGLLNTEAFF. The CDR3 DNA sequence: TGTGCCAGCAGCTTGCCTAAGCTTGGACTGCTGAACACTGAAGCTTTCTTT.

V and J are TRBV27 and TRBJ2-1; no firm D call. V lost 3 bases to trimming and J lost 5 bases, with 17 bases between them. CDR1 is MNHEY and CDR2 is SMNVEV in the germline V gene (reference sequence). There are 16 residues in the CDR3. CDR3 in amino acids: CASSFSPNVLDNEQFF. Here the CDR3 DNA reads TGTGCCAGCAGTTTCTCACCAAACGTACTGGACAATGAGCAGTTCTTC.

This sequence joins TRBV27 and TRBJ2-7; the match to TRBD2 covers 11 bases. J was trimmed by 7 bases and V by 3 bases; bases with no gene match: 2. Germline-derived CDR1 and CDR2 are MNHEY and SMNVEV (reference sequence). CDR3 length: 13 amino acids. CDR3 loop: CASSFRLAGEQYF. The CDR3 nucleotides read TGTGCCAGCAGTTTTCGACTAGCGGGAGAGCAGTACTTC.

The rearrangement joins TRBV19 to TRBJ1-5; 8 nucleotides align to TRBD1. Per germline, CDR1 LNHDA and CDR2 SQIVND (reference sequence). J lost 6 bases, V lost 10 bases, and 8 bases had no gene match. The CDR3 has 13 amino acids. The CDR3 protein is CATKDREIQPQHF. CDR3 coding DNA: TGTGCCACTAAGGACAGGGAGATTCAGCCCCAGCATTTT.

The V and J genes are TRBV15 and TRBJ1-5; D is perhaps TRBD1 (5 bases). Germline values: CDR1 LNHNV, CDR2 YYDKDF (reference sequence). Between the trimmed V and J ends, which lost 0 bases and 5 bases, there was a span of 11 bases. The CDR3 totals 15 residues. The CDR3 nucleotides are TGTGCCACCAGCAGAGATCCGGGGGAGGATCAGCCCCAGCATTTT. Amino acid sequence: CATSRDPGEDQPQHF.

The rearrangement uses TRBV7-2 and TRBJ1-1; D unresolved. This CDR3 spans 17 amino acids. Germline V gene lookup returns CDR1 SGHTA and CDR2 FQGNSA. V was cut by 2 bases and J by 2 bases, with 18 bases left in between. CDR3 coding DNA: TGTGCCAGCAGCTTACTCTTCCTCTGGACGGGAAACACTGAAGCTTTCTTT. Protein: CASSLLFLWTGNTEAFF. The complete variable domain, with remaining parts taken from reference TRBV7-2 and TRBJ1-1, reads GAGVSQSPSNKVTEKGKDVELRCDPISGHTALYWYRQSLGQGLEFLIYFQGNSAPDKSGLPSDRFSAERTGGSVSTLTIQRTQQEDSAVYLCASSLLFLWTGNTEAFFGQGTRLTVV.

The chain joins TRBV7-3 to TRBJ2-5, with D tentatively TRBD1 (6 bases). The CDR3 runs to 15 residues. Looked up from germline, CDR1 is SGHTA and CDR2 is FQGTGA. V was clipped by 4 bases and J by 1 base, with 13 bases between them. The CDR3 protein is CASSSSGDPQETQYF. CDR3 bases: TGTGCCAGCAGCTCGTCAGGGGATCCCCAAGAGACCCAGTACTTC.

The genes are TRBV5-1 and TRBJ1-3; TRBD1 might be the D (5 bases). The CDR3 loop spans 15 amino acids. Germline CDR1 SGHRS, CDR2 YFSETQ. Deletions cut 0 bases from V and 2 bases from J, with 9 bases between. The DNA for the CDR3 is TGCGCCAGCAGCTTGGCGGCAGGGCCTGGAAACACCATATATTTT. This sequence encodes CASSLAAGPGNTIYF.